These T cell receptor beta chains were read from a single sample in a study of Graves' ophthalmopathy and Graves' hyperthyroidism. TCRdb processed the multiplex PCR reads anew with MiXCR; each CDR3 protein has one entry. The sample has about 400,000 distinct CDR3 sequences, roughly 21% seen once; the top ten hold roughly 3.2%. The sequencing sample was made of peripheral blood. Source of these receptors: a woman between 18 and 29 years old with stable Graves' hyperthyroidism. The CDR3 runs from the conserved cysteine through the conserved F or W. D genes are given only for firm matches. Expanded clones are given a class, and other clones once, few, many or no size at all.

V	D	J	size	DNA	CDR3
TRBV18	-	TRBJ2-7	-	TGTGCCAGCTCACCAGGGGGCGACAGGAATTACGAGCAGTACTTC	CASSPGGDRNYEQYF
TRBV15	-	TRBJ2-5	many	TGTGCCACCAGCAGAGTGAGCCCTAACCGGCAAGAGACCCAGTACTTC	CATSRVSPNRQETQYF
TRBV25-1	TRBD1	TRBJ1-2	many	TGTGCCAGTCGCCAGGGGGGATCCCGCGTTTATGGCTACACCTTC	CASRQGGSRVYGYTF
TRBV29-1	-	TRBJ2-7	many	TGCAGCGTTGCCGGGAGCTCCTACGAGCAGTACTTC	CSVAGSSYEQYF
TRBV30	TRBD2	TRBJ2-7	once	TGTGCCGGCCTTTTTCGGGGGGGTAGCAACGAGCAGTACTTC	CAGLFRGGSNEQYF
TRBV3-1	TRBD2	TRBJ2-5	-	TGTGCCTGCAGCCACGGACTAGCGGGGGAGACCCAGTACTTC	CACSHGLAGETQYF
TRBV12-3/TRBV12-4	-	TRBJ1-1	many	TGTGCCAGCAGTCCTCAGGGGAGTCTAGGCACTGAAGCTTTCTTT	CASSPQGSLGTEAFF
TRBV7-3	-	TRBJ2-7	many	TGTGCCAGCAGTTCCACTGCTAGATCCTACGAGCAGTACTTC	CASSSTARSYEQYF
TRBV19	-	TRBJ1-6	many	TGTGCCAGTCTACAAGGCGCGAATTCACCCCTCCACTTT	CASLQGANSPLHF
TRBV10-3	-	TRBJ1-1	many	TGTGCCACCACAGGACAAACGAACACTGAAGCTTTCTTT	CATTGQTNTEAFF
TRBV20-1	-	TRBJ2-7	many	TGCAGTGCCGGGGGATTAGGGTACGAGCAGTACTTC	CSAGGLGYEQYF
TRBV30	-	TRBJ1-6	few	TGTGCCTGGAGTAGCTGGGGCAGCCTGAATTCACCCCTCCACTTT	CAWSSWGSLNSPLHF
TRBV20-1	-	TRBJ2-5	many	TGCAGTGCCCCCAACTGGGGGCAAGAGACCCAGTACTTC	CSAPNWGQETQYF
TRBV4-3	TRBD1	TRBJ1-2	many	TGCGCCAGCAGCCCCACCGGACAGGGGATCGGGTACACCTTC	CASSPTGQGIGYTF
TRBV28	TRBD1	TRBJ2-7	many	TGTGCCAGCAGTTCAACAGACAGGGGTTACGAGCAGTACTTC	CASSSTDRGYEQYF
TRBV12-3/TRBV12-4	-	TRBJ2-5	many	TGTGCCAGCAGTGGGGACTGGCAAGAGACCCAGTACTTC	CASSGDWQETQYF
TRBV20-1	-	TRBJ1-2	many	TGCAGTGCTAGAGGGTCCGGGCGGACCCAATATGGAGGCTACACCTTC	CSARGSGRTQYGGYTF
TRBV11-2	TRBD2	TRBJ2-7	many	TGTGCCAGCAGCAGAAAAGTCCAGCGGGGAATAAGATACGAGCAGTACTTC	CASSRKVQRGIRYEQYF
TRBV12-3/TRBV12-4	TRBD1	TRBJ2-4	many	TGTGCCAGCAGTCCCGGGACAGCCGTTGCAGATCCCCAGTACATTAAGTACTTC	CASSPGTAVADPQYIKYF
TRBV30	-	TRBJ1-5	few	TGTGCCTGGAAAGGAGGTAGCAATCAGCCCCAGCATTTT	CAWKGGSNQPQHF
TRBV30	TRBD1	TRBJ1-5	few	TGTGCCTGGAGTGAGGGCAGGGGGCGTCAGCCCCAGCATTTT	CAWSEGRGRQPQHF
TRBV18	-	TRBJ1-1	once	TGTGCCAGCTCACCACTAATCCAAGGGACGGCGAACACTGAAGCTTTCTTT	CASSPLIQGTANTEAFF
TRBV6-2/TRBV6-3	-	TRBJ2-4	many	TGTGCCAGCAGTGTCGTGCTGGCAGGGGATCAGTACTTC	CASSVVLAGDQYF
TRBV28	TRBD2	TRBJ2-2	-	TGTGCCAGCAGTTGGCGGGGGTCCGTTAGCGGGGAGCTGTTTTTT	CASSWRGSVSGELFF
TRBV2	-	TRBJ1-1	many	TGTGCCAGCAGTGGGGGGGGCCCGAACACTGAAGCTTTCTTT	CASSGGGPNTEAFF
TRBV18	TRBD1	TRBJ1-6	many	TGTGCCAGCTCACCACCCGGGACAGTAAATTCACCCCTCCACTTT	CASSPPGTVNSPLHF
TRBV7-2	-	TRBJ2-5	many	TGTGCCAGCAGCTTGTGGGACCAAGAGACCCAGTACTTC	CASSLWDQETQYF
TRBV30	-	TRBJ1-6	many	TGTGCCTGGAGTATTGGTAATTCACCCCTCCACTTT	CAWSIGNSPLHF
TRBV4-1	-	TRBJ1-6	few	TGCGCCAGCAGTTTTGTCCGGGACGCCTCTAATTCACCCCTCCACTTT	CASSFVRDASNSPLHF
TRBV12-3/TRBV12-4	TRBD1	TRBJ1-1	few	TGTGCCAGCAGTTCCGGGGACAGGGATGAGATTAAGGGTACTGAAGCTTTCTTT	CASSSGDRDEIKGTEAFF
TRBV30	TRBD2	TRBJ2-7	many	TGTGCCTGGAGTGTACTTCTAGCGGGAGAGGCATACGAGCAGTACTTC	CAWSVLLAGEAYEQYF
TRBV6-1	-	TRBJ2-7	-	TGTGCCAGCAGTCCCTCCCGCGGCTACGGGCAGTACTTC	CASSPSRGYGQYF
TRBV20-1	TRBD1	TRBJ2-7	many	TGCAGTGCTAGAATCCCCGGGACAGGGGCCTACGAGCAGTACTTC	CSARIPGTGAYEQYF
TRBV13	TRBD1	TRBJ2-6	many	TGTGCCAGCAGCTCCGGAAGGGCGACGAGGGGGCCCTCTGGGGCCAACGTCCTGACTTTC	CASSSGRATRGPSGANVLTF
TRBV6-2/TRBV6-3	-	TRBJ2-4	many	TGTGCCAGCAGTCCGGGAAGAGCCAAAAACATTCAGTACTTC	CASSPGRAKNIQYF
TRBV7-8	TRBD2	TRBJ2-5	many	TGTGCCAGCAGCTTAGCAGCTGAGGGAGCGGGAGGGACCCAGTACTTC	CASSLAAEGAGGTQYF
TRBV6-1	-	TRBJ1-6	many	TGTGCCAGCAGTGAAGGCCGCCGGGGGGGGACGCGCTCACCCCTCCACTTT	CASSEGRRGGTRSPLHF